Following are 9 T cell receptor beta chains from one sample sequenced in a study of T cell repertoires in cytomegalovirus infection (dated by TCRdb to between 2018 and 2021). Sequencer: Illumina HiSeq 1500. TCRdb handled the public reads itself, with Q25 trimming in fastp and clone calling in MiXCR, and kept productive beta chains. When rows share a CDR3 protein, they turn into one entry using the most common DNA and genes. The table for this sample lists some 400,000 distinct CDR3 sequences; around 18% of them were counted only once. Around 8.6% of the sample is held by the ten biggest clonotypes. The sequenced sample consisted of PBMCs. The receptors here all came from a human donor in good health (CMV status not recorded). Some clones in this sample may be carry-over from other donors' samples.

This clonotype was observed at least ten times. J is TRBJ2-2 and V is TRBV28; 12 nucleotides match TRBD2. Germline values: CDR1 MDHEN, CDR2 SYDVKM. The CDR3 has 17 amino acids. Unmatched junction bases numbered 7, after V lost 6 bases and J lost 2 bases. Here the CDR3 reads CASSPQGLAGNTGELFF. CDR3 DNA sequence: TGTGCCAGCAGCCCACAAGGACTAGCGGGAAACACCGGGGAGCTGTTTTTT.

This clonotype was picked up a small number of times. This chain joins TRBV12-3 or TRBV12-4 and TRBJ1-5; D remains unclear. V was shortened by 4 bases and J by 8 bases, with 9 bases between the two germline ends. This CDR3 region has 12 residues. CDR3 region: CASSYGNKPQHF. CDR3 in DNA: TGTGCCAGCAGTTACGGGAATAAGCCCCAGCATTTT.

This clonotype has more than one count but fewer than ten. The chain carries TRBV28 and TRBJ1-2, with TRBD1 as a possible D gene (5 bases). The CDR3 sequence is 16 residues long. CDR1 is MDHEN and CDR2 is SYDVKM in the germline V gene. The ends were cut back, 5 bases at V and 7 bases at J, with 23 bases in the middle. The CDR3 sequence is CASSPRGGEYIGGYTF. CDR3 DNA: TGTGCCAGCAGTCCTAGGGGTGGAGAGTATATAGGTGGCTACACCTTC.

The table lists this clonotype with many counts. The chain links TRBV12-3 or TRBV12-4 to TRBJ2-3; D possibly corresponds to TRBD2 (6 bases). The V end was cut by 7 bases, the J end by 0 bases, with 14 bases between. This CDR3 region has 15 residues. CDR3 sequence reads: CASTNHGTSTDTQYF. In DNA, the CDR3 is TGTGCCAGCACCAATCACGGGACTAGCACAGATACGCAGTATTTT.

This chain uses TRBV30 with TRBJ2-1; D unclear. Between the trimmed V and J ends, which lost 3 bases and 0 bases, there was a span of 6 bases. Germline V gene lookup returns CDR1 GTSNPN and CDR2 SVGIG (reference sequence). CDR3 size: 13 residues. CDR3: CAWSPSSYNEQFF. CDR3 coding DNA: TGTGCCTGGAGCCCGAGCTCCTACAATGAGCAGTTCTTC.

This clonotype was counted at least ten times. The chain combines TRBV7-2 with TRBJ1-2, with no clear D. The germline V and J ends were trimmed by 5 bases and 5 bases, with 15 bases remaining between them. The CDR3 is 14 amino acids. The germline V gene encodes CDR1 SGHTA and CDR2 FQGNSA. The chain's CDR3 is CASSPRWSPYGYTF. The CDR3 DNA is TGTGCCAGCAGCCCCAGGTGGAGCCCTTATGGCTACACCTTC.

Ten or more counts support this clonotype. The V gene is TRBV7-2, the J gene TRBJ1-1, with TRBD1 matching 7 bases. V shed 0 bases, J shed 7 bases, and the junction held 2 bases outside the gene matches. Germline V gives CDR1 SGHTA, CDR2 FQGNSA. This CDR3 region has 13 residues. As DNA, the CDR3 is TGTGCCAGCAGCTTAGCAACAGGGGTTGAAGCTTTCTTT. The encoded protein is CASSLATGVEAFF.

This clonotype was observed a few times. The chain combines TRBV6-1 with TRBJ1-2; D remains unclear. Germline V gives CDR1 MNHNS, CDR2 SASEGT. The CDR3 runs to 13 residues. V was cut by 6 bases and J by 8 bases, with 16 bases left in between. The CDR3 spells CASSPSSSRGYTF. The CDR3, as DNA: TGTGCCAGCAGCCCATCCTCCAGTCGGGGCTACACCTTC.

This clonotype came up many times. The chain has TRBV7-2 and TRBJ2-3; D is unclear. The ends were cut back, 1 base at V and 0 bases at J, with 8 bases in the middle. This CDR3 contains 15 residues. Germline-derived CDR1 and CDR2 are SGHTA and FQGNSA. CDR3 coding DNA: TGTGCCAGCAGCTTAGACGGCTCTAGCACAGATACGCAGTATTTT. It encodes CASSLDGSSTDTQYF. The full variable domain, completed using reference TRBV7-2 and TRBJ2-3, is GAGVSQSPSNKVTEKGKDVELRCDPISGHTALYWYRQSLGQGLEFLIYFQGNSAPDKSGLPSDRFSAERTGGSVSTLTIQRTQQEDSAVYLCASSLDGSSTDTQYFGPGTRLTVL.